Listed below are T cell receptor beta chains from one sample, sequenced in a study of blood T cell repertoires in COVID-19. Sequencing was performed with immunoSEQ multiplex PCR; in TCRdb, only in-frame clones are kept and a portion is missing. The repertoire holds some 76,000 clones, 91% seen once, with about 5.8% in the top ten. The sample taken for sequencing was peripheral blood. These receptors came from a human donor in a cohort sampled during active COVID-19. Both conserved end residues are part of each CDR3. A D gene is named only where the DNA matches it firmly. Clone size is shown for a subset of rows, as once, few, many or a class of expanded clone.

D	length	size	V	J	DNA	CDR3
-	12	-	TRBV29-1	TRBJ1-1	TGCAGTGACAACAGGGAGAACACTGAAGCTTTCTTT	CSDNRENTEAFF
-	15	-	TRBV11-1	TRBJ1-4	TGTGCCAGCACCTCTCCTGGAGCAACTAATGAAAAACTGTTTTTT	CASTSPGATNEKLFF
-	14	-	TRBV2	TRBJ1-1	TGTGCCACCGTCGGGTGGGGCGCGCTCACTGAAGCTTTCTTT	CATVGWGALTEAFF
TRBD1	15	-	TRBV5-5	TRBJ2-7	TGTGCCAGCAGCTTGGCGTCAGGGGGCCCCTACGAGCAGTACTTC	CASSLASGGPYEQYF
-	13	-	TRBV12-3/TRBV12-4	TRBJ1-1	TGTGCCAGCACCCCCACGGTTTACACTGAAGCTTTCTTT	CASTPTVYTEAFF
-	14	-	TRBV6-5	TRBJ2-1	TGTGCCAGCAGTTACGCCTACTTTGACAATGAGCAGTTCTTC	CASSYAYFDNEQFF
-	14	-	TRBV7-3	TRBJ2-3	TGTGCCAGCAGCTCCGGGGGAGGCACAGATACGCAGTATTTT	CASSSGGGTDTQYF
TRBD2	13	-	TRBV23-1	TRBJ2-1	TGCGCCAGCACCGGGGGGGGTTACAATGAGCAGTTCTTC	CASTGGGYNEQFF
-	12	-	TRBV7-2	TRBJ2-7	TGTGCCAGCAGCTTGAGCACCTACGAGCAGTACTTC	CASSLSTYEQYF
-	14	-	TRBV4-3	TRBJ2-7	TGCGCCAGCAGCCAAGAGACTAGCTCCTACGAGCAGTACTTC	CASSQETSSYEQYF
-	14	-	TRBV7-9	TRBJ2-5	TGTGCCAGCAGCCCGCAAACCGGGGAAGAGACCCAGTACTTC	CASSPQTGEETQYF
-	16	-	TRBV6-2/TRBV6-3	TRBJ2-5	TGTGCCAGCAGTTACCTGGCAGTCTGGACACAAGAGACCCAGTACTTC	CASSYLAVWTQETQYF
-	18	-	TRBV10-2	TRBJ1-4	TGCGCCAGCAGTGAGTCGGTGGGGGTAGGGGGTGTCGGCGAAAAACTGTTTTTT	CASSESVGVGGVGEKLFF
-	15	-	TRBV7-8	TRBJ2-7	TGTGCCAGCAGCTTAGGTCCGACTATCTACTACGAGCAGTACTTC	CASSLGPTIYYEQYF
TRBD1	16	-	TRBV5-4	TRBJ2-2	TGTGCCAGCAACTCTCCGGGACAGTCGAACACCGGGGAGCTGTTTTTT	CASNSPGQSNTGELFF
-	14	-	TRBV7-9	TRBJ1-2	TGTGCCAGCAACACAGGGAGCGTGAACTATGGCTACACCTTC	CASNTGSVNYGYTF
-	15	-	TRBV5-1	TRBJ1-5	TGCGCCAGCAGCTTGGCGGCGGGAAGCAATCAGCCCCAGCATTTT	CASSLAAGSNQPQHF
-	14	-	TRBV19	TRBJ2-5	TGTGCCAGTAGTATAGGCGGGGACCCCAATTCCCAGTACTTC	CASSIGGDPNSQYF
-	14	-	TRBV15	TRBJ1-6	TGTGCCACCAGGAACAGGACCTATAATTCACCCCTCCACTTT	CATRNRTYNSPLHF
-	13	-	TRBV20-1	TRBJ1-6	TGCAGTGCTCGTGGAGAAGAGAATTCACCCCTCCACTTT	CSARGEENSPLHF
-	15	-	TRBV11-2	TRBJ1-4	TGTGCCAGCAGCTCCACAGGGTTAACTAATGAAAAACTGTTTTTT	CASSSTGLTNEKLFF
TRBD2	16	-	TRBV4-1	TRBJ2-1	TGCGCCAGCAGCCAAGGAGAGGCGGGGGGTAGCGATGAGCAGTTCTTC	CASSQGEAGGSDEQFF
TRBD2	15	once	TRBV5-1	TRBJ2-1	TGCGCCAGCAGCTTGGGTGCTAGCGGCTACAATGAGCAGTTCTTC	CASSLGASGYNEQFF
TRBD1	16	-	TRBV5-6	TRBJ2-1	TGTGCCAGCAGACTTCAAAACAGGGGCCGGGGCAATGAGCAGTTCTTC	CASRLQNRGRGNEQFF
-	16	once	TRBV27	TRBJ2-7	TGTGCCAGCAGACCCACCTGGGGCCGGGGGAAGTACGAGCAGTACTTC	CASRPTWGRGKYEQYF
-	11	-	TRBV6-5	TRBJ1-2	TGTGCCACGCAGGGCGGCTATGGCTACACCTTC	CATQGGYGYTF
TRBD1	15	-	TRBV5-1	TRBJ1-1	TGCGCCAGCAGCCTATCCGGGACAGGGGGAACTGAAGCTTTCTTT	CASSLSGTGGTEAFF
-	15	-	TRBV15	TRBJ2-7	TGTGCCACCAGCAGAGTGGGGGGACGTTCCCTCGAGCAGTACTTC	CATSRVGGRSLEQYF
-	12	-	TRBV7-6	TRBJ2-3	TGTGCCAGCAGCTTATCTAGAGATACGCAGTATTTT	CASSLSRDTQYF
-	14	few	TRBV19	TRBJ2-7	TGTGCCAGTAGTATAGGTCTGGGACTCTACGAGCAGTACTTC	CASSIGLGLYEQYF
TRBD2	15	-	TRBV4-3	TRBJ2-3	TGCGCCAGCAGCTCATTAGCGGGGGGGCCTGATACGCAGTATTTT	CASSSLAGGPDTQYF
TRBD1	14	once	TRBV7-2	TRBJ2-3	TGTGCCAGCAGCCAACAGGGGGGTCCAGATACGCAGTATTTT	CASSQQGGPDTQYF
TRBD1	13	-	TRBV7-8	TRBJ1-2	TGTGCCAGCACCGCAGGGACAGGGGTCGGCTACACCTTC	CASTAGTGVGYTF
TRBD1	13	-	TRBV12-3/TRBV12-4	TRBJ2-5	TGTGCCAGCAGCCGGGACAGGGGTGAGACCCAGTACTTC	CASSRDRGETQYF
TRBD2	15	once	TRBV5-4	TRBJ2-3	TGTGCCAGCAAAACGCCGGGGGGGGCTTTTGATACGCAGTATTTT	CASKTPGGAFDTQYF
-	13	-	TRBV3-1/TRBV3-2	TRBJ1-1	TGTGCCAGCAGCCAAGAGGGAGGGACTGAAGCTTTCTTT	CASSQEGGTEAFF
TRBD1	16	-	TRBV30	TRBJ1-1	TGTGCCTGGAGTCAGGGGGGCGCAGGTTTTTGGGCTGAAGCTTTCTTT	CAWSQGGAGFWAEAFF
-	15	-	TRBV7-8	TRBJ1-3	TGTGCCAGCAGCTCTAATTCCAACTCTGGAAACACCATATATTTT	CASSSNSNSGNTIYF
-	15	-	TRBV19	TRBJ1-5	TGTGCCAGTAGTATAGGGGGGCACATCAATCAGCCCCAGCATTTT	CASSIGGHINQPQHF
TRBD2	14	-	TRBV4-3	TRBJ2-5	TGCGCCAGCAGCCAAGAAGCGGGGTGGGAGACCCAGTACTTC	CASSQEAGWETQYF
-	13	-	TRBV2	TRBJ2-1	TGTGCCAGCAGTGAAAACTCAGGGTACGAGCAGTTCTTC	CASSENSGYEQFF
TRBD1	13	-	TRBV29-1	TRBJ2-5	TGCAGTTCAACAGGGACAGGAGGAGAGACCCAGTACTTC	CSSTGTGGETQYF
TRBD2	15	-	TRBV7-2	TRBJ2-3	TGTGCCAGCAGCTTAGGGACTAGCGGGGGACCCCCGCAGTATTTT	CASSLGTSGGPPQYF
-	13	-	TRBV27	TRBJ1-5	TGTGCCAGCAGCTTGACAGTCAATCAGCCCCAGCATTTT	CASSLTVNQPQHF
TRBD1	14	-	TRBV6-6	TRBJ1-3	TGTGCCAGCAGTGGGACAGACTCTGGAAACACCATATATTTT	CASSGTDSGNTIYF
-	15	once	TRBV16	TRBJ1-3	TGTGCCAGCAGCCAATTATCGGGGGAAGGAAACACCATATATTTT	CASSQLSGEGNTIYF
-	14	-	TRBV6-5	TRBJ1-1	TGTGCCAGCAGATGGGCAGGGGTTAACACTGAAGCTTTCTTT	CASRWAGVNTEAFF
-	18	once	TRBV4-2	TRBJ2-2	TGTGCCAGCAGCCAAGTGACCCAGCGAGGCTGGAGGACCGGGGAGCTGTTTTTT	CASSQVTQRGWRTGELFF
-	13	-	TRBV5-1	TRBJ2-3	TGCGCCAGCAGCTTCGGACAGCAGGATACGCAGTATTTT	CASSFGQQDTQYF